This entry concerns a single T cell receptor beta chain. This clonotype is labeled medium-sized (0.01 to 0.1%). Its antigen is currently not known. No base qualities exist here, and no much larger clone lies one base off it. Since it is a stray read in a library aimed at alpha chains, this beta chain has a size that is not meaningful. Library preparation used 5' RACE. TCRdb shows the sequencer as NextSeq 500. In the TCR library protocol, a unique molecular identifier was attached to each TCR cDNA molecule so that PCR and sequencing errors could be corrected. Turning to the authors' computational methods: TCR identification, UMI-based error correction and CDR3 extraction were all carried out with Decombinator tools. Expanded TCRs were defined as those above a frequency of 2 per 1,000, corresponding to the top 1% of the tumor frequency distribution. Expanded tumor TCRs were classed as regional if statistically deemed absent (corrected P<0.05) from at least one tumor region, otherwise ubiquitous. Each repertoire was subsampled 100 times to 5,000 TCRs, after which Renyi diversity was computed with the R vegan package. CDR3 similarity networks were built from amino acid triplet string-kernel similarity, with CDR3s being connected when pairwise similarity was above 0.82. TCRdb reprocessed the public reads (quality trimming at Q25 with fastp, clone calling with MiXCR) and kept in-frame beta chains. Each record represents a unique CDR3 protein, reported with the most common genes and DNA among its rows. In this record, the V and J calls reflect TCRdb's handling and not the investigators' own analysis. The sample has thousands of distinct CDR3 sequences on record, more than 10% of them singletons. The top ten clones comprise roughly 12% of the sample.

The meaning of the sample's time point label: sample taken at primary tumor resection. The donors were around 69 patients from the lung TRACERx cohort who had early-stage, untreated non-small cell lung cancer. Without any cell sorting, TCR sequencing was performed on whole RNA extracted either from tumor and nontumor lung tissue or from cryopreserved PBMC samples. A patient was chosen for TCR sequencing only when enough RNA was available from at least two tumor regions. A lung pathologist reviewed the tumor and adjacent nontumor lung specimens before the specimens were selected. The data originate from a study of spatial heterogeneity in lung cancer (dated by TCRdb to about 2019). Notes on the research overall: More beta-chain than alpha-chain transcripts were consistently detected, likely reflecting higher beta-chain transcript abundance. In the raw uncorrected reads, each unique combination of TCR and UMI appeared more than ten times on average. Nonsynonymous mutation counts, determined by whole-exome sequencing of tumor tissue, were related to TCR repertoire features. TCR alpha and beta repertoires were quantitatively compared across multiple tumor regions, matched nontumor lung and blood in non-small cell lung cancer. At surgery, roughly 220 tumor regions, around 68 matched nontumor lung samples and 50 to 60 PBMC samples were TCR-sequenced for both alpha and beta chains. A strong correlation was found between TCR transcript counts in tumor regions and a T cell transcriptional module score from matched bulk RNA-seq.

There are 13 amino acids in the CDR3, from cysteine to phenylalanine inclusive. Only the CDR3 DNA stays, 39 bases, in frame from base 1. From the germline V gene (reference sequence), CDR1 is LGHDT and CDR2 is YNNKEL. Trimming at the junction amounts to 1 base on V and 4 bases on J, and the germline ends lie 7 bases apart. Summary of the overall study and its limitations: TCR-seq coverage of tumor T cells was estimated to be only approximately 7% for alpha chains and roughly 14% for beta chains. The count of ubiquitous expanded TCRs correlated with the count of ubiquitous nonsynonymous mutations, and the count of regional expanded TCRs correlated with the count of regional nonsynonymous mutations. The tumor nonsynonymous mutation count correlated with the number of expanded alpha and beta TCRs within the tumor. Additional single-cell paired TCR alpha and beta sequencing was considered necessary to confirm, at a functional level, the hypothesis that regional TCRs recognize regional mutations.

The chain employs TRBV3-1 and TRBJ1-2; no confident D gene assignment can be made. Specimen: lung tumor tissue, collected at surgery. The clonotype originates from a male donor with early-stage non-small cell lung cancer. The CDR3 protein: CASSQGGPYGYTF. The bases read TGTGCCAGCAGCCAAGGCGGGCCCTATGGCTACACCTTC.